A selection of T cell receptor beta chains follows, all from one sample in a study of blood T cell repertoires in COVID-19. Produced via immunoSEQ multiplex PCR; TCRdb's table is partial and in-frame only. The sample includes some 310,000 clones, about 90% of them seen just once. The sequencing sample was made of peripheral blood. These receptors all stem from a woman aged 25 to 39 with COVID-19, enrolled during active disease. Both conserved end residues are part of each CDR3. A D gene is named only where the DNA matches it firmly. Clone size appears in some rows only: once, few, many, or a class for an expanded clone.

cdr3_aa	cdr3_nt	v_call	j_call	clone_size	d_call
CAVLSVSNQPQHF	TGTGCTGTTCTATCGGTGAGCAATCAGCCCCAGCATTTT	TRBV19	TRBJ1-5	.	.
CASGLTLPNTEAFF	TGTGCTAGTGGTCTAACCCTGCCGAACACTGAAGCTTTCTTT	TRBV12-5	TRBJ1-1	.	.
CASRDGTASTDTQYF	TGCGCCAGCAGGGACGGGACAGCGAGCACAGATACGCAGTATTTT	TRBV5-1	TRBJ2-3	.	TRBD1
CASSPGGPYSYEQYF	TGTGCCAGCAGCCCCGGAGGGCCTTATTCCTACGAGCAGTACTTC	TRBV5-5	TRBJ2-7	.	.
CASSTGQGYEQYF	TGCGCCAGCAGTACGGGACAGGGCTACGAGCAGTACTTC	TRBV5-1	TRBJ2-7	.	TRBD1
CASSVYDGVAGNTIYF	TGTGCCAGCAGCGTATACGACGGGGTGGCAGGAAACACCATATATTTT	TRBV9	TRBJ1-3	.	.
CASSDSGVETQYF	TGCGCCAGCAGTGACAGTGGGGTGGAGACCCAGTACTTC	TRBV5-1	TRBJ2-5	.	.
CASSQGALTDTQYF	TGCGCCAGCAGCCAGGGGGCGCTCACAGATACGCAGTATTTT	TRBV4-1	TRBJ2-3	.	.
CASSQDDSSSTDTQYF	TGTGCCAGCAGCCAAGACGACAGCTCTAGCACAGATACGCAGTATTTT	TRBV3-1/TRBV3-2	TRBJ2-3	.	.
CASRLPPSRQDTEAFF	TGTGCAAGTCGCTTACCGCCGTCGCGACAGGATACTGAAGCTTTCTTT	TRBV12-2	TRBJ1-1	.	.
CASSQVPGQGYYGYTF	TGCGCCAGCAGCCAGGTCCCCGGACAGGGATACTATGGCTACACCTTC	TRBV4-1	TRBJ1-2	.	TRBD1
CASSPRGTGGPDTQYF	TGTGCCAGCAGCCCACGGGGAACAGGAGGGCCAGATACGCAGTATTTT	TRBV7-9	TRBJ2-3	.	.
CASSLSQGDEQFF	TGTGCCAGCAGCTTGTCGCAGGGGGATGAGCAGTTCTTC	TRBV5-4	TRBJ2-1	.	TRBD1
CVSSLAGGPFTGELFF	TGTGTCAGCAGCTTAGCGGGAGGACCATTCACCGGGGAGCTGTTTTTT	TRBV11-3	TRBJ2-2	.	TRBD2
CASSFREVGYEQYF	TGTGCCAGCAGTTTCCGGGAGGTGGGTTACGAGCAGTACTTC	TRBV27	TRBJ2-7	.	TRBD2
CASSSQTVETQYF	TGTGCCAGCAGCTCCCAAACGGTGGAGACCCAGTACTTC	TRBV7-2	TRBJ2-5	.	.
CASSWGGDTQYF	TGTGCCAGCAGCTGGGGGGGAGATACGCAGTATTTT	TRBV11-2	TRBJ2-3	.	TRBD2
CASKWTVDKPQHF	TGCGCCAGCAAATGGACAGTGGATAAGCCCCAGCATTTT	TRBV10-2	TRBJ1-5	.	.
CASSSARPYNEQFF	TGTGCCAGCAGCTCTGCGAGGCCCTACAATGAGCAGTTCTTC	TRBV5-4	TRBJ2-1	few	.
CASSWGDRDTEAFF	TGTGCCAGCAGCTGGGGGGACAGGGACACTGAAGCTTTCTTT	TRBV5-4	TRBJ1-1	.	TRBD1
CASSYSIAESGSPQHF	TGTGCCAGCAGTTACTCGATAGCCGAATCCGGTTCGCCCCAGCATTTT	TRBV6-6	TRBJ1-5	.	.
CASSLVDINEQFF	TGTGCCAGCAGCTTAGTGGACATAAATGAGCAGTTCTTC	TRBV7-9	TRBJ2-1	.	.
CASSPRDTAYYGYTF	TGTGCCAGCAGCCCACGGGACACGGCTTACTATGGCTACACCTTC	TRBV3-1/TRBV3-2	TRBJ1-2	.	.
CASRGGQGAGNTIYF	TGTGCCAGCAGAGGTGGACAGGGCGCTGGAAACACCATATATTTT	TRBV2	TRBJ1-3	.	TRBD1
CASSPWEYSGANVLTF	TGTGCCAGCAGCCCCTGGGAGTATTCTGGGGCCAACGTCCTGACTTTC	TRBV3-1/TRBV3-2	TRBJ2-6	once	.
CASSIVAGDQETQYF	TGTGCCAGTAGTATAGTAGCGGGAGATCAAGAGACCCAGTACTTC	TRBV19	TRBJ2-5	.	TRBD2
CASSMEYNSPLHF	TGTGCCAGTAGTATGGAGTATAATTCACCCCTCCACTTT	TRBV19	TRBJ1-6	.	.
CASSSLPPRQGVYGYTF	TGTGCCAGCAGCTCTCTCCCCCCTAGACAGGGCGTGTATGGCTACACCTTC	TRBV7-8	TRBJ1-2	.	TRBD1
CASSNGTSGRVEFF	TGCGCCAGCAGCAATGGGACTAGCGGGAGGGTAGAGTTCTTC	TRBV5-1	TRBJ2-1	.	TRBD2
CASSLGSGLNTEAFF	TGTGCCAGCAGCTTAGGGTCAGGCTTGAACACTGAAGCTTTCTTT	TRBV11-2	TRBJ1-1	.	.
CASSLGSGSQDEQFF	TGTGCCAGCAGCTTAGGTAGCGGGAGTCAGGATGAGCAGTTCTTC	TRBV11-3	TRBJ2-1	.	TRBD2
CAWSAPAGELFF	TGTGCCTGGAGTGCCCCCGCCGGGGAGCTGTTTTTT	TRBV30	TRBJ2-2	once	.
CASRTQANYGYTF	TGTGCCAGCAGAACTCAAGCTAACTATGGCTACACCTTC	TRBV2	TRBJ1-2	once	.
CASSQRLTSSNEQFF	TGTGCCAGCAGCCAACGACTCACTAGTTCCAATGAGCAGTTCTTC	TRBV4-2	TRBJ2-1	.	.
CASSLGGSRYEQYF	TGTGCCAGCAGTTTAGGCGGGAGTAGGTACGAGCAGTACTTC	TRBV27	TRBJ2-7	.	TRBD2
CASGEGAYNEQFF	TGTGCCAGTGGTGAGGGCGCCTACAATGAGCAGTTCTTC	TRBV19	TRBJ2-1	.	.
CASSQGLREKLFF	TGCGCCAGCAGTCAGGGCCTCCGTGAAAAACTGTTTTTT	TRBV23-1	TRBJ1-4	.	.
CASSDSGERELFF	TGTGCCAGCAGTGACTCGGGGGAGCGGGAGTTGTTCTTC	TRBV6-4	TRBJ2-1	many	TRBD2
CASSLGGQGENTEAFF	TGTGCCAGCAGCTTAGGGGGACAGGGGGAGAACACTGAAGCTTTCTTT	TRBV11-3	TRBJ1-1	.	TRBD1
CASSRQGGNQPQHF	TGTGCCAGCAGCCGACAGGGGGGAAATCAGCCCCAGCATTTT	TRBV11-2	TRBJ1-5	.	TRBD1
CASSLRSTGGNEQFF	TGTGCCAGCAGCTTACGGAGCACGGGGGGGAATGAGCAGTTCTTC	TRBV5-6	TRBJ2-1	.	TRBD2
CASSQGQGYDIQYF	TGTGCCAGCAGTCAGGGACAGGGGTACGACATTCAGTACTTC	TRBV28	TRBJ2-4	.	TRBD1
CASSERRAHEQYF	TGTGCCAGCAGTGAACGGAGGGCCCACGAGCAGTACTTC	TRBV2	TRBJ2-7	once	.
CASSPRGALPNQPQHF	TGTGCCAGCAGCCCCAGGGGGGCGCTCCCCAATCAGCCCCAGCATTTT	TRBV28	TRBJ1-5	.	TRBD1
CAYDGGGQPQHF	TGTGCCTACGACGGGGGAGGACAGCCCCAGCATTTT	TRBV30	TRBJ1-5	once	.
CASSQTSGRDEQYF	TGTGCCAGCAGCCAAACTAGCGGGAGGGACGAGCAGTACTTC	TRBV4-2	TRBJ2-7	once	TRBD2
CASSLAGSNQPQHF	TGTGCCAGCAGCTTGGCAGGGAGCAATCAGCCCCAGCATTTT	TRBV5-5	TRBJ1-5	.	.
CASSLATGGTEAFF	TGCGCCAGCAGCTTGGCAACAGGGGGTACGGAAGCTTTCTTT	TRBV5-1	TRBJ1-1	few	TRBD1
CSVEKAHLSTDTQYF	TGCAGCGTTGAAAAAGCCCACCTTAGCACAGATACGCAGTATTTT	TRBV29-1	TRBJ2-3	.	.